This T cell receptor (beta chain) was sequenced for a study of T-cell memory formation after mild COVID-19. Study as a whole: The study found TCR clusters largely donor specific. Study-wide results and limits: Clones that contracted clustered mainly in CM and EM if CD4+ and in EMRA if CD8+. Memory from before infection featured some responding clones, which suggests cross-reactive memory joined.

TCRdb reprocessed the 5' RACE reads with MiXCR, giving one entry per CDR3 protein. The sample lists 360,000 or so distinct CDR3 sequences; around 28% were seen once. There are a few counts of this clonotype. No antigen is known for it. The source of this sequence is an adult woman who had mild COVID-19 (a few samples of this study predate the infection). Cell type and time point are not known. Sequenced material: PBMCs or a T cell subset sorted from them (not recorded which).

The CDR3 DNA is TGCAGCGCCCAGCCACAGGGGCCAGATACGCAGTATTTT. It codes for CSAQPQGPDTQYF. This chain links TRBV29-1 with TRBJ2-3; 7 positions match TRBD1. Germline CDR1 and CDR2: SQVTM and ANQGSEA. V gave up 7 bases and J gave up 4 bases; unmatched junction bases: 8. The CDR3 is 13 amino acids.